The clone carrying this TCR beta chain appeared many times. The antigen is not known. The data derive from a study of neurological immune-mediated disorders. Study conclusions and caveats: Patients with HTLV-1-associated myelopathy had the highest level of TCR clonal expansion, whereas patients with multiple sclerosis had the lowest level, falling beneath the level found in healthy controls.

The CDR3 spans 13 residues. Trimming removed 1 base at V and 5 bases at J, with 6 bases between. Germline CDR1 SGHTA, CDR2 FQGNSA. Over 200 million TCR-beta sequences from 15-18 subjects were obtained in each sequencing run. TCRdb ran MiXCR on the 5' RACE reads and lists one entry per CDR3 protein. The sample has 74,000 or so distinct CDR3 sequences, about 9.5% seen once; the top ten hold 1.7%. Sequencing was performed on PBMCs. The chain combines TRBV7-2 with TRBJ1-5, with D maybe TRBD1 (6 bases). This clonotype was obtained from a man aged 50 or older in good health. The CDR3: CASSLGTDQPQHF. The CDR3 DNA is TGTGCCAGCAGCTTAGGGACAGATCAGCCCCAGCATTTT.